The clone carrying this TCR beta chain has a single count. Its target is not known. Stability of Graves' hyperthyroidism was defined as absent ophthalmopathy progression within 18 months. The source of the sample is a study of T cells in Graves' hyperthyroidism and ophthalmopathy. Study-wide background: At initial diagnosis, before any treatment had begun, peripheral blood was obtained. Notes on the study in general: Most clonotypes that expanded in the thyroid above 0.001 also showed up in blood. In validation, the model predicted ophthalmopathy. These predictions came a median about 6.8 months before onset.

V shed 5 bases and J 5 bases; nucleotides not matched to a gene: 4. The CDR3 totals 13 residues. Researchers took RNA transcripts and amplified the TCR beta CDR3 regions from them. The TCR CDR3 was amplified in a first-round RT-PCR using the HTBI primer set. One entry per CDR3 protein, called by TCRdb with MiXCR from the multiplex PCR reads. Among approximately 400,000 distinct CDR3 sequences listed, about 18% were seen once. The clonotype originates from a woman aged 18 to 35 with Graves' hyperthyroidism. This chain joins TRBV12-3 or TRBV12-4 and TRBJ2-5, with 8 positions matching TRBD2. What was sequenced was blood. CDR3 nucleotide sequence: TGTGCCAGCAGTAAATTAGCGGGGGAGACCCAGTACTTC. It encodes CASSKLAGETQYF.